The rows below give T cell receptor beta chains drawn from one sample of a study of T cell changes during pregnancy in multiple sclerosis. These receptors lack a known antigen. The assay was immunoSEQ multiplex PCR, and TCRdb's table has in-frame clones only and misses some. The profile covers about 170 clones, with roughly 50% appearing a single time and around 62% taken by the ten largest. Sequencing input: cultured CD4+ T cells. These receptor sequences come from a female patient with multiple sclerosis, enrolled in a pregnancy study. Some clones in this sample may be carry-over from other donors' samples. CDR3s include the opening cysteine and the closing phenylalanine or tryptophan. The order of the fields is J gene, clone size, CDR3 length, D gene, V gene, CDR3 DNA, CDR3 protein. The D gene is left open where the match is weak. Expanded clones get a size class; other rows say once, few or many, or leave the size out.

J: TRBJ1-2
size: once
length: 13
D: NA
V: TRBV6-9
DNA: TGTGCCAGCACCCAGGGGACGGCTTATGGCTACACCTTC
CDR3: CASTQGTAYGYTF

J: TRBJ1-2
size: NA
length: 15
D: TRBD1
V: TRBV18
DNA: TGTGCCAGCTCACCGCGGACAGGGGAAACCTATGGCTACACCTTC
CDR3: CASSPRTGETYGYTF

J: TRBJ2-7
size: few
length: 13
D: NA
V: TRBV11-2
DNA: TGTGCCAGCAGCTTAGATCATCGCAGGGAGCAGTACTTC
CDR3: CASSLDHRREQYF

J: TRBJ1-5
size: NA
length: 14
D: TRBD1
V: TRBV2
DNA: TGTGCCAGCAGTGAGGAGGTCGGGACAGCGCCCCAGCATTTT
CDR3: CASSEEVGTAPQHF

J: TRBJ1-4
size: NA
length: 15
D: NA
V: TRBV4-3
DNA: TGCGCCAGCAGCCAACAACCGGGGGCAGGGGAAAAACTGTTTTTT
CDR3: CASSQQPGAGEKLFF

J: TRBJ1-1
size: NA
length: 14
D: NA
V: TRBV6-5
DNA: TGTGCCAGCAGTTACGGGGGTGAGAACACTGAAGCCTTCTTT
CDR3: CASSYGGENTEAFF

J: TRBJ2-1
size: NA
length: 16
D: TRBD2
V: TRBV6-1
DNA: TGTGCCAGCAGTGAAGTCGGAACGGGAGGGTTGGATGAGCAGTTCTTC
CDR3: CASSEVGTGGLDEQFF

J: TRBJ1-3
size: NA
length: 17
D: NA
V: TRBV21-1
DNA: TGTGCCAGCAGGACCATTATAGCACAACACGCACGAAACACCATATATTTT
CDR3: CASRTIIAQHARNTIYF

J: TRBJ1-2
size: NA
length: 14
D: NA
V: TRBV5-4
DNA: TGTGCCAGCCATACGCTCGTACCAGGAAAGACCTATGGCTTC
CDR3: CASHTLVPGKTYGF

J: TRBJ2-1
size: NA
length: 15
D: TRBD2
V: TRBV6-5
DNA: TGTGCCAGCAGTTCCATCGGGACTAGCGGCCTGTGGCAGTTCTTC
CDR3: CASSSIGTSGLWQFF

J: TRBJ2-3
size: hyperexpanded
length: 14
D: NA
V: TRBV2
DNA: TGTGCCAGCAGTGCTTTCGGGTCCACAGATACGCAGTATTTT
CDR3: CASSAFGSTDTQYF

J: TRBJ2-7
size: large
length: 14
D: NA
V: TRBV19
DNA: TGTGCCAGTAGTATAGACGTTTGGGGCGGCGAGCAGTACTTC
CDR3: CASSIDVWGGEQYF

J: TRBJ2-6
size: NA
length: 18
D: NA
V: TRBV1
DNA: TGCACCAGCAGATCCGTTCGTTTGTGCACAAGTCGGGCCAACGTCCTGACTTTC
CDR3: CTSRSVRLCTSRANVLTF

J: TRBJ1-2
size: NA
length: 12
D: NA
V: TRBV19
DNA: TGTGCCAGTAGTATAGAGGTAGGCGGCTACACCTTC
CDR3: CASSIEVGGYTF